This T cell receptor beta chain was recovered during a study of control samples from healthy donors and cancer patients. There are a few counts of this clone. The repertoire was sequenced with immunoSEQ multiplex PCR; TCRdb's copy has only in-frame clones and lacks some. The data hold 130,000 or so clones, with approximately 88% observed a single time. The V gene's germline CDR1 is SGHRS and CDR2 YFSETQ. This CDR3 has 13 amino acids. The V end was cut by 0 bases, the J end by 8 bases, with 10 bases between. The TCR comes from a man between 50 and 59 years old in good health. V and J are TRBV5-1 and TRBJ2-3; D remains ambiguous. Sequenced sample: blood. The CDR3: CASSLAQRGTQYF. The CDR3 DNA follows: TGCGCCAGCAGCTTGGCCCAGCGTGGTACGCAGTATTTT.